Listed below are T cell receptor beta chains from one sample, sequenced in a study of response to subunit inactivated influenza vaccine. Each CDR3 protein is one row after TCRdb ran MiXCR on the RT-PCR reads. Among 650,000 or so distinct CDR3 sequences listed, 14% were seen once. This specimen was PBMCs from blood, taken roughly 15 days before vaccination. The receptors here all came from a middle-aged man who received an inactivated influenza vaccine. Each CDR3 is given with its conserved first and last residue. Fields, in order: CDR3 DNA, CDR3 protein, J gene, V gene, D gene, clone size. A D gene is named only where the DNA matches it firmly. The size field is filled for only some rows; it gives once, few, many or a size class.

TGCAGTGCAACCGGGACTAGATTCGGCAATGAGCAGTTCTTC | CSATGTRFGNEQFF | TRBJ2-1 | TRBV20-1 | TRBD2 | NA
TGTGCCAGCAGCACCCGGCGGACTAGCGGGGGGGCTACAGATACGCAGTATTTT | CASSTRRTSGGATDTQYF | TRBJ2-3 | TRBV9 | TRBD2 | NA
TGTGCCAGCAGCCAATGGACAGGGGGAAATCAGCCCCAGCATTTT | CASSQWTGGNQPQHF | TRBJ1-5 | TRBV5-6 | TRBD1 | few
TGCGCCAGCAGCTTGGGGTACCTAAACGAGCAGTACTTC | CASSLGYLNEQYF | TRBJ2-7 | TRBV5-1 | NA | few
TGCGCCAGCAGCCAAGATTGGGGCCGTCGGGATGGCTACACCTTC | CASSQDWGRRDGYTF | TRBJ1-2 | TRBV4-3 | NA | few
TGTGCCAGCAGTGGGGCAGATACCTACGAGCAGTACTTC | CASSGADTYEQYF | TRBJ2-7 | TRBV9 | NA | once
TGTGCCAGCAGTTCCGGGACCCCGGAGACCCAGTACTTC | CASSSGTPETQYF | TRBJ2-5 | TRBV12-3/TRBV12-4 | NA | many
TGTGCCAGTAGTATAGATATAGCCACAGATACGCAGTATTTT | CASSIDIATDTQYF | TRBJ2-3 | TRBV19 | NA | NA
TGTGCCAGCACCTCCCGCGGGGGAGTAAGTACGCAGTATTTT | CASTSRGGVSTQYF | TRBJ2-3 | TRBV2 | TRBD2 | NA
TGTGCCAGCAGTTTAGTCTTCCCACAATATAATTCACCCCTCCACTTT | CASSLVFPQYNSPLHF | TRBJ1-6 | TRBV27 | NA | few
TGTGCCACCAGTGATTTGGGGGGAACTAGCACAGATACGCAGTATTTT | CATSDLGGTSTDTQYF | TRBJ2-3 | TRBV24-1 | NA | many
TGTGCCTGCAGTCGGGACAGGGGGCTTATAGAGCCCCAGCATTTT | CACSRDRGLIEPQHF | TRBJ1-5 | TRBV28 | TRBD1 | NA
TGCAGCGTTGCAACGGGGGGGGGCGGTTGGGAGACCCAGTACTTC | CSVATGGGGWETQYF | TRBJ2-5 | TRBV29-1 | TRBD2 | few
TGTGCCAGCAGCCCCTTTAGGGCCAACGTCCTGACTTTC | CASSPFRANVLTF | TRBJ2-6 | TRBV6-2/TRBV6-3 | NA | few
TGTGCCAGCAGTCCTTACCTGACAGGCGGGAATTCACCCCTCCACTTT | CASSPYLTGGNSPLHF | TRBJ1-6 | TRBV12-3/TRBV12-4 | NA | NA
TGTGCCACCTGGGGGGGGCTAACATACACAGATACGCAGTATTTT | CATWGGLTYTDTQYF | TRBJ2-3 | TRBV2 | NA | few
TGCGCCAGCAGCCAGACGGGACTAGGGGCGGGCAATGAGCAGTTCTTC | CASSQTGLGAGNEQFF | TRBJ2-1 | TRBV4-3 | TRBD2 | few
TGTGCCAGCAGATCCATCTCGACAGGGATAGCTGAAGCTTTCTTT | CASRSISTGIAEAFF | TRBJ1-1 | TRBV6-1 | TRBD1 | few
TGCAGTGCCCTCCCGCTAACTAGCGGGATGATTGCCTACGAGCAGTACTTC | CSALPLTSGMIAYEQYF | TRBJ2-7 | TRBV20-1 | TRBD2 | NA
TGTGCCAGCAGCGTAGCTGGTGGGGGTGAGCAGTTCTTC | CASSVAGGGEQFF | TRBJ2-1 | TRBV9 | NA | NA
TGTGCCAGCAGCTTGGGCGTAAACAGGGTCCCCTTCCAAGAGACCCAGTACTTC | CASSLGVNRVPFQETQYF | TRBJ2-5 | TRBV11-2 | NA | many
TGTGCCAGCAGGGGGACAGGGGCTCGCACACCCCTCCACTTT | CASRGTGARTPLHF | TRBJ1-6 | TRBV6-1 | TRBD1 | many
TGTGCCAGCAGGGGTCGACAGAATTCACCCCTCCACTTT | CASRGRQNSPLHF | TRBJ1-6 | TRBV12-3/TRBV12-4 | NA | NA
TGCGCCAGCAGCTTGGCTACAGACTCTGGAAACACCATATATTTT | CASSLATDSGNTIYF | TRBJ1-3 | TRBV5-1 | NA | NA
TGCGCCAGCAGCCCCAGACTAGCGGTGTACAATGAGCAGTTCTTC | CASSPRLAVYNEQFF | TRBJ2-1 | TRBV4-3 | TRBD2 | few
TGCAGCGTTGACAGGGCAGACAATGAGCAGTTCTTC | CSVDRADNEQFF | TRBJ2-1 | TRBV29-1 | NA | NA
TGTGCCAGCAGCTTAACGACAGGGGACGGCTACACCTTC | CASSLTTGDGYTF | TRBJ1-2 | TRBV11-1 | TRBD1 | many
TGTGCCAGCAGTGACTACAGGGATAATGAGCAGTTCTTC | CASSDYRDNEQFF | TRBJ2-1 | TRBV2 | NA | NA
TGTGCCAGCAGCCGGACAGGGGACCACGAGCAGTACTTC | CASSRTGDHEQYF | TRBJ2-7 | TRBV3-1 | TRBD1 | few
TGTGCCAGTAGTCCCTACGAGGCGGCCAAAAACATTCAGTACTTC | CASSPYEAAKNIQYF | TRBJ2-4 | TRBV12-3/TRBV12-4 | NA | NA
TGCGCCAGCAGCTTGTTTTTGAGCGGGAGAGCTGGCGAGCAGTACTTC | CASSLFLSGRAGEQYF | TRBJ2-7 | TRBV5-1 | TRBD2 | NA
TGTGCCAGCAGCAGGGGGACAGGGGACGAGCAGTACTTC | CASSRGTGDEQYF | TRBJ2-7 | TRBV5-4 | TRBD1 | few
TGTGCCAGCAGCCTATCTTCCGGGACAGGGGGCGCGGGCCGGGAGCTGTTTTTT | CASSLSSGTGGAGRELFF | TRBJ2-2 | TRBV6-2/TRBV6-3 | TRBD1 | many
TGCAGCGTACGGGACACCCCCTACGAGCAGTACTTC | CSVRDTPYEQYF | TRBJ2-7 | TRBV29-1 | NA | NA
TGCGCCAGCAGCTCAGGGGAGGGGGATAACTATGGCTACACCTTC | CASSSGEGDNYGYTF | TRBJ1-2 | TRBV5-1 | NA | few
TGCGCCAGCAGCCTGCTAGCGGGGGGGCCGTGGAATGAGCAGTTCTTC | CASSLLAGGPWNEQFF | TRBJ2-1 | TRBV5-1 | TRBD2 | NA
TGCGCCAGCAGCCAAGAATTCGGCAATCAGCCCCAGCATTTT | CASSQEFGNQPQHF | TRBJ1-5 | TRBV4-3 | NA | few
TGTGCCAGCAGCCAAGACTCACTGATCGGGGGAAGTCGAGATACGCAGTATTTT | CASSQDSLIGGSRDTQYF | TRBJ2-3 | TRBV4-2 | NA | NA
TGTGCCAGCAGTGGGGGAGTCGGGGCGGGCAATGAGCAGTTCTTC | CASSGGVGAGNEQFF | TRBJ2-1 | TRBV2 | NA | NA
TGTGCCACCAGCAGAGGGGGGACTAGCGGGAGTCGGGGTGACAATGAGCAGTTCTTC | CATSRGGTSGSRGDNEQFF | TRBJ2-1 | TRBV15 | TRBD2 | many
TGTGCCAGCAGTCCCGGGACTACGGGCACAGATACGCAGTATTTT | CASSPGTTGTDTQYF | TRBJ2-3 | TRBV12-3/TRBV12-4 | TRBD2 | few
TGTGCCAGCAGTAAGAACAGGGGTACTGAAGCTTTCTTT | CASSKNRGTEAFF | TRBJ1-1 | TRBV6-1 | TRBD1 | NA
TGTGCCAGCAGCTTTGAACAGGGGTTAGGCTACACCTTC | CASSFEQGLGYTF | TRBJ1-2 | TRBV7-3 | TRBD1 | NA
TGCGCCAGCAAGAGGGAAGCGGACCCCTACAATGAGCAGTTCTTC | CASKREADPYNEQFF | TRBJ2-1 | TRBV5-1 | NA | few
TGCGCCAGCAGCTTGGGAGGGCATCAGGGCTACACCTTC | CASSLGGHQGYTF | TRBJ1-2 | TRBV5-1 | NA | few
TGTGCCACCAGCAGAGATCATGGAGTGTCTGAGCAGTTCTTC | CATSRDHGVSEQFF | TRBJ2-1 | TRBV15 | NA | few
TGTGCCAGCAGCCGGGGGGTTTCGGAGACCCAGTACTTC | CASSRGVSETQYF | TRBJ2-5 | TRBV7-2 | TRBD2 | NA
TGCGCCAGCAGCCAGGCTAGCGGGGGGGCTGGCACAGATACGCAGTATTTT | CASSQASGGAGTDTQYF | TRBJ2-3 | TRBV4-1 | TRBD2 | NA
TGTGCCAGCAGTTACCTGCATGGTCTGAATGAGCAGTTCTTC | CASSYLHGLNEQFF | TRBJ2-1 | TRBV6-2/TRBV6-3 | NA | few
TGTGCCAGCAGCTTCCCGGCGGGGACTAGCGGGAGCAATGAGCAGTTCTTC | CASSFPAGTSGSNEQFF | TRBJ2-1 | TRBV9 | TRBD2 | NA
TGCGCCAGCAGCCGTGACAGGGTTGGCACAGATACGCAGTATTTT | CASSRDRVGTDTQYF | TRBJ2-3 | TRBV4-1 | TRBD1 | few
TGTGCCAGCAGTTTTCGGGGTTTCATGGCTTTCTTT | CASSFRGFMAFF | TRBJ1-1 | TRBV12-3/TRBV12-4 | NA | few
TGTGCCAGCAGCCAAGAGATTAGGGACAATGAGCAGTTCTTC | CASSQEIRDNEQFF | TRBJ2-1 | TRBV3-1 | NA | few
TGCGCCAGCAGCCCCCTGGGGGGTGGAGAGACCCAGTACTTC | CASSPLGGGETQYF | TRBJ2-5 | TRBV5-1 | NA | few